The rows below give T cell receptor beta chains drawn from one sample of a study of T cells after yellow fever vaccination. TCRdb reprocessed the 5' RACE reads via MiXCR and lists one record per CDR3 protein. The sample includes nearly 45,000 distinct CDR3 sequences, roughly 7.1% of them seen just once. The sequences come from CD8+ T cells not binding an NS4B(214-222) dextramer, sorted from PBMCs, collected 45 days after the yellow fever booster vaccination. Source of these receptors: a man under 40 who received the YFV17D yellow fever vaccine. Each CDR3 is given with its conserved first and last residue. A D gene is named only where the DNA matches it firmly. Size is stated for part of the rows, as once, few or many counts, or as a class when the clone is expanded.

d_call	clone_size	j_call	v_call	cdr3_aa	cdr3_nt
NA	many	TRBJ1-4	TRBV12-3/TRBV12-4	CASSLSLGGLGEKLFF	TGTGCCAGCAGTTTAAGTCTAGGGGGGCTGGGCGAAAAACTGTTTTTT
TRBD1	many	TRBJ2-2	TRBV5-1	CASSLEGTGVSGELFF	TGCGCCAGCAGCTTGGAAGGGACAGGGGTGTCCGGGGAGCTGTTTTTT
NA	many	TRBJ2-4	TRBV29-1	CSVVRPNNNIQYF	TGCAGCGTTGTAAGACCGAACAATAACATTCAGTACTTC
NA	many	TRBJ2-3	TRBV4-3	CASSQDGANTQYF	TGCGCCAGCAGCCAAGACGGTGCGAATACGCAGTATTTT
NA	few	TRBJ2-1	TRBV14	CASSQVDEQFF	TGTGCCAGCAGCCAGGTCGACGAGCAGTTCTTC
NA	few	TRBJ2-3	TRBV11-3	CASSLVPVGQLLTDTQYF	TGTGCCAGCAGCTTAGTCCCGGTCGGACAGCTGCTCACAGATACGCAGTATTTT
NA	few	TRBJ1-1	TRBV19	CASSPGMMNTEAFF	TGTGCCAGTAGTCCAGGAATGATGAACACTGAAGCTTTCTTT
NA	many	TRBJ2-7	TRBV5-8	CASSLLVLASSYEQYF	TGTGCCAGCAGCTTGCTTGTTTTGGCTAGCTCCTACGAGCAGTACTTC
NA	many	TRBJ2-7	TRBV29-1	CSVEDGTVNEQYF	TGCAGCGTTGAAGATGGGACTGTCAACGAGCAGTACTTC
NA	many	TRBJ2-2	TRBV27	CASSFGTGELFF	TGTGCCAGCAGTTTCGGGACCGGGGAGCTGTTTTTT
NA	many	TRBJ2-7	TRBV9	CASSAGDSSYEQYF	TGTGCCAGCAGCGCCGGGGACTCCTCCTACGAGCAGTACTTC
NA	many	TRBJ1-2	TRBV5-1	CASSLTGYGDGYTF	TGCGCCAGCAGCTTGACAGGGTATGGGGATGGCTACACCTTC
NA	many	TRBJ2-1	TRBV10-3	CAITGRNDRNEQFF	TGTGCCATCACGGGCCGGAACGATAGGAATGAGCAGTTCTTC
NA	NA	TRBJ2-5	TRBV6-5	CASSYSTGPGETQCF	TGTGCCAGCAGTTACTCGACCGGGCCAGGAGAGACCCAGTGCTTC
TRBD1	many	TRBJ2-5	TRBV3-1	CASSSRTGGEETQYF	TGTGCCAGCAGCTCCCGGACAGGGGGCGAAGAGACCCAGTACTTC
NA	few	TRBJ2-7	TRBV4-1	CASSQEGGDSRTYEQYF	TGCGCCAGCAGCCAAGAGGGGGGGGACAGTCGCACCTACGAGCAGTACTTC
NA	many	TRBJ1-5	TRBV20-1	CSASQGWASYSNQPQHF	TGCAGTGCTAGTCAGGGGTGGGCCTCCTATAGCAATCAGCCCCAGCATTTT
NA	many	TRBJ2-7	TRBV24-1	CATKCGGLAYEQYF	TGTGCCACCAAATGTGGGGGGTTGGCCTACGAGCAGTACTTC
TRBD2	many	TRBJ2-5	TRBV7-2	CASSLDPWTSGAETQYF	TGTGCCAGCAGCCTTGACCCCTGGACTAGCGGGGCGGAGACCCAGTACTTC
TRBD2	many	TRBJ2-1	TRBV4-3	CASSQEPSGGFNEQFF	TGCGCCAGCAGCCAAGAACCTAGCGGGGGTTTCAATGAGCAGTTCTTC
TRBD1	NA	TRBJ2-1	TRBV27	CASTGWQGDYNEQFF	TGTGCCAGCACCGGGTGGCAGGGGGACTACAATGAGCAGTTCTTC
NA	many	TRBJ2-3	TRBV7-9	CASSLLFAADTQYF	TGTGCCAGCAGTCTACTATTTGCAGCAGATACGCAGTATTTT
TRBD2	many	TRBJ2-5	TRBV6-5	CASSYLAGRQETQYF	TGTGCCAGCAGCTATCTAGCGGGCCGCCAAGAGACCCAGTACTTC
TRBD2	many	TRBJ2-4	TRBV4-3	CASSQKREENIQYF	TGCGCCAGCAGCCAAAAGCGGGAGGAAAACATTCAGTACTTC
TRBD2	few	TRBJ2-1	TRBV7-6	CASSFIAGAYNEQFF	TGTGCCAGCAGCTTCATAGCGGGGGCTTACAATGAGCAGTTCTTC
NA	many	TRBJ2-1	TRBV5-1	CASSLGLTSDEQFF	TGCGCCAGCAGCTTGGGTCTCACCAGCGATGAGCAGTTCTTC
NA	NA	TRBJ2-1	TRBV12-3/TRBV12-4	CASSPVIVSRKSYNEQFF	TGTGCCAGCAGTCCCGTCATAGTCTCAAGAAAGTCCTACAATGAGCAGTTCTTC
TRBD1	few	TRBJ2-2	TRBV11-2	CASSYTPNLVVQGATTGELFF	TGTGCCAGCAGCTACACCCCCAATTTGGTTGTGCAGGGGGCGACCACCGGGGAGCTGTTTTTT
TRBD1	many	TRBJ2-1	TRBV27	CASRGLGSYNEQFF	TGTGCCAGTAGGGGGCTGGGCTCCTACAATGAGCAGTTCTTC
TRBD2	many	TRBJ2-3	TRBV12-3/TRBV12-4	CASSHGTSGRSTDTQYF	TGTGCCAGCAGCCATGGGACTAGCGGGAGGAGCACAGATACGCAGTATTTT
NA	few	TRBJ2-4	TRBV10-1	CASRGTSQDILAKNIQYF	TGCGCCAGCAGAGGCACGTCTCAGGATATACTAGCCAAAAACATTCAGTACTTC
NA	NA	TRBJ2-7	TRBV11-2	CASSLGSGDYEQYF	TGTGCCAGCAGCTTAGGGTCCGGGGACTACGAGCAGTACTTC
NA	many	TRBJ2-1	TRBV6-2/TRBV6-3	CASQAQRWDEQFF	TGTGCCAGCCAGGCCCAACGATGGGATGAGCAGTTCTTC
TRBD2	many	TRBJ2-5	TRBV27	CASRNLAGGETQYF	TGTGCCAGCAGAAATCTAGCGGGAGGAGAGACCCAGTACTTC
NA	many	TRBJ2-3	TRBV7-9	CASSLPTSWGKMAPDTQYF	TGTGCCAGCAGCTTACCAACATCATGGGGGAAGATGGCTCCAGATACGCAGTATTTT
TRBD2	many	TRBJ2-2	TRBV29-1	CSVSRPGGTGELFF	TGCAGCGTCTCTCGACCGGGGGGAACCGGGGAGCTGTTTTTT
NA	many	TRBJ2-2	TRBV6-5	CASSDMTGELFF	TGTGCCAGCAGTGACATGACCGGGGAGCTGTTTTTT
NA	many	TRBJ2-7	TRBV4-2	CASSQGLSSYEQYF	TGTGCCAGCAGCCAAGGGCTTAGCTCCTACGAGCAGTACTTC
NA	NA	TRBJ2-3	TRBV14	CASSLVVTDTQYF	TGTGCCAGCAGCCTTGTGGTTACAGATACGCAGTATTTT